This T cell receptor beta chain originates from a study of cytomegalovirus exposure and HLA in healthy donors. Study observations and caveats: Usually a TCR sequence was rare, but some public TCRs were found in many donors. The CMV antigen specificity of a few CMV-associated chains was confirmed through in vitro analysis. Researchers reported in a later analysis that common viral pathogens appeared linked to several top clusters. A later analysis reportedly identified an Asian-associated ancestry cluster as carrying fewer N-insertions than the roughly 720-donor mean.

PCR involved 60 Vbeta and 13 Jbeta primers. The method was immunoSEQ multiplex PCR; TCRdb's version includes in-frame clones alone and lacks a portion of them. The repertoire holds over 150,000 clones, with 80% as singletons. The count of this clone is one. Antigen specificity is unknown. CDR3 length: 16 residues. Germline assignment: CDR1 SGDLS and CDR2 YYNGEE. V lost 0 bases, J lost 6 bases, and 11 bases stayed unmatched. This sequence was found in a young man in good health and CMV-seronegative. This chain links TRBV9 with TRBJ1-1; 7 nucleotides agree with TRBD1. Sequenced material: PBMCs. DNA of the CDR3: TGTGCCAGCAGCGTAGGTCCTACAGGGGCAGACGCTGAAGCTTTCTTT. Amino acids: CASSVGPTGADAEAFF.